The table lists the clone carrying this T cell receptor beta chain with a few counts. Its cognate antigen is unknown. This specimen comes from a study of T-cell reconstitution after alpha-beta-depleted transplantation in children. Study-wide results and limits: Newly generated T cells supplied most T-cell counts and diversity one year post-transplant. It was surviving recipient T cells and thymic progenitors that gave some patients high TCRbeta diversity at day 60.

Unique molecular identifiers were incorporated into the prepared TCRbeta library. TCRdb reanalysed the PCR reads using MiXCR and keeps one entry per CDR3 protein. This sample has 540,000 or so distinct CDR3 sequences, with about 23% found just once. The clonotype was recovered from a boy younger than two who had a stem cell transplant for acute myeloid leukemia, so the T cells may come from the graft donor. The specimen comprised PBMCs, mostly from graft donor cells, sampled 360 days after TCRalphabeta/CD19-depleted stem cell transplant.

The CDR3 nucleotides read TGCAGTGCTAGAGAACCCAGGGGTAAACGGACCCAGCATTTT. It specifies CSAREPRGKRTQHF. The rearrangement joins TRBV20-1 to TRBJ1-5; TRBD1 might be the D (6 bases). Germline V gene lookup returns CDR1 DFQATT and CDR2 SNEGSKA (reference sequence). This CDR3 is built from 14 residues. Trimming stripped 0 bases from V and 11 bases from J, with 17 bases between.